This T cell receptor (beta chain) was identified during a study of T cell clonality in common variable immunodeficiency. Study-wide points: Fewer deletions and N-nucleotide insertions were reportedly seen in common variable immunodeficiency TCR beta sequences. The cause of increased CVID clonality remains unclear without subpopulation sequencing. CVID subjects had higher TCRbeta clonality than healthy controls, most marked in about a third.

The germline CDR1 and CDR2 sequences are SQVTM and ANQGSEA. The V and J ends lost 4 bases and 5 bases respectively, with 12 bases between them. The CDR3 totals 13 residues. This clone is medium-sized by share. Its antigen is unknown. The sequenced fragment ends 3 residues before the CDR3 boundary, so the rest is inferred from the germline J gene. The method was immunoSEQ multiplex PCR; TCRdb's version includes in-frame clones alone and lacks a portion of them. The sample holds some 27,000 clones, and no clone turns up only once. Both groups were predominantly of Caucasian heritage. Donors gave roughly 5 to 8.5 ml heparinized peripheral whole blood.

This sequence joins TRBV29-1 and TRBJ2-1; D possibly corresponds to TRBD2 (5 bases). Sequencing was carried out using peripheral blood mononuclear cells. This TCR was sampled from a human donor with common variable immunodeficiency. CDR3 amino acids: CSVAQRFNNEQFF. CDR3 bases read: TGCAGCGTTGCCCAGCGGTTTAACAATGAG.